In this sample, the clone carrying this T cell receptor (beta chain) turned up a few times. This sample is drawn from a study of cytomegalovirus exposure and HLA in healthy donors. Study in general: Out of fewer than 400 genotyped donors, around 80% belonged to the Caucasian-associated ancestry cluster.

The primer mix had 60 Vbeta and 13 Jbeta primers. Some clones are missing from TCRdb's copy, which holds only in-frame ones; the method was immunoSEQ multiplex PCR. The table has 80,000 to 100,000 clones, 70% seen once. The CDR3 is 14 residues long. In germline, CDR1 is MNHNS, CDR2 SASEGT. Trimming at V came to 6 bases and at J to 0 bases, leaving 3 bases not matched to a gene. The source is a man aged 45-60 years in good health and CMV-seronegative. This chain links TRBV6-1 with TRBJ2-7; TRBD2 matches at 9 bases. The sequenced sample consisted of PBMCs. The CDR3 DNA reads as TGTGCCAGCAGAGGACTAGCGAGCTCCTACGAGCAGTACTTC. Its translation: CASRGLASSYEQYF.